This T cell receptor (beta chain) was profiled in a study of cytomegalovirus exposure and HLA in healthy donors. Overall study results and limits: Presence/absence analyses rested on an assumption that sequencing depth was roughly uniform across donors. CMV serostatus was the sole immune exposure data available.

The germline CDR1 and CDR2 sequences are LGHNT and FRNRAP. This CDR3 has 13 amino acids. V lost 6 bases to trimming and J lost 3 bases, with 11 bases between them. Both 60 Vbeta primers and 13 Jbeta primers went into the PCR. Assay: immunoSEQ multiplex PCR; the TCRdb copy retains only in-frame clones and omits some. The repertoire holds about 130,000 clones, with 74% as singletons. A remark on this clone: As yet, its antigen is unknown.

The chain recombines TRBV12-5 with TRBJ1-1; the D is unclear. Material for sequencing was PBMCs. This sequence was found in a man aged 35-49 years in good health and CMV-seropositive. The CDR3 loop reads CASGQIPDTEAFF. DNA of the CDR3: TGTGCTAGTGGCCAGATCCCTGACACTGAAGCTTTCTTT.